These 7 T cell receptor beta chains were all obtained from the same sample, sequenced in a study of blood T cell repertoires in COVID-19. Generated by immunoSEQ multiplex PCR, the TCRdb table keeps only in-frame clones and is missing some. This sample yields over 200,000 clones, of which about nine tenths are seen a single time; roughly 15% belongs to the top ten. The sequenced sample consisted of PBMCs or T cells enriched from blood (not recorded which). The receptors shown here come from a man aged 18 to 29 who had recovered from COVID-19.

This clone has a handful of counts. The chain has TRBV4-1 and TRBJ1-6, with D perhaps matching TRBD1 (6 bases). Trimming cost V 4 bases and J 4 bases, with 8 bases left between them. This CDR3 spans 14 amino acids. In germline, CDR1 is MGHRA, CDR2 YSYEKL. CDR3 in amino acids: CASSRDRYNSPLHF. In DNA form, the CDR3 reads TGCGCCAGCAGCCGAGACAGGTATAATTCACCCCTCCACTTT.

This clone was observed a handful of times. The V call is TRBV5-6, the J call TRBJ2-7, with D possibly TRBD1 on 6 matching bases. From germline, CDR1 is SGHDT and CDR2 YYEEEE. V lost 5 bases and J lost 2, with 17 bases in between. This CDR3 spans 15 amino acids. CDR3 protein: CASRKTWAGAYEQYF. CDR3 bases: TGTGCCAGCAGGAAAACTTGGGCAGGGGCCTACGAGCAGTACTTC.

The CDR3: CASSWGGAYNEQFF. The CDR3 DNA sequence: TGTGCCAGCAGTTGGGGCGGGGCCTACAATGAGCAGTTCTTC. The chain combines TRBV27 with TRBJ2-1; D might be TRBD2 (6 bases). V shed 4 bases and J shed 2 bases, with 9 bases lying between them. Germline V gene lookup returns CDR1 MNHEY and CDR2 SMNVEV (reference sequence). The CDR3 extends over 14 amino acids.

This rearrangement joins TRBV5-1 to TRBJ2-2; D possibly corresponds to TRBD1 (5 bases). The germline V gene encodes CDR1 SGHRS and CDR2 YFSETQ. The CDR3 spans 16 residues. Trimming took 0 bases from V and 1 from J, leaving 10 bases between them. The CDR3 loop reads CASSLDPTGNTGELFF. CDR3 sequence (DNA): TGCGCCAGCAGCTTGGACCCTACAGGGAACACCGGGGAGCTGTTTTTT. The whole variable domain, filled in from reference TRBV5-1 and TRBJ2-2, reads KAGVTQTPRYLIKTRGQQVTLSCSPISGHRSVSWYQQTPGQGLQFLFEYFSETQRNKGNFPGRFSGRQFSNSRSEMNVSTLELGDSALYLCASSLDPTGNTGELFFGEGSRLTVL.

The chain recombines TRBV7-9 with TRBJ1-1; D uncertain. This CDR3 region has 13 residues. The germline CDR1 and CDR2 sequences are SEHNR and FQNEAQ (reference sequence). Trimming removed 5 bases from V and 6 bases from J, with 13 bases in between. CDR3: CASSPHRAPEAFF. The CDR3 region has the DNA TGTGCCAGCAGCCCCCACAGAGCACCTGAAGCTTTCTTT.

This clone was seen a few times. The chain carries TRBV2 and TRBJ2-1; D is possibly TRBD1 (6 bases). The V end lost 0 bases, the J end lost 9 bases, and 12 bases lay between the germline ends. This CDR3 is built from 14 residues. Germline values: CDR1 SNHLY, CDR2 FYNNEI. The CDR3 is CASSEARVRGEQFF. The DNA of the CDR3 is TGTGCCAGCAGTGAAGCGAGGGTCAGGGGTGAGCAGTTCTTC.

The rearrangement joins TRBV2 to TRBJ1-1; 7 positions match TRBD1. V lost 6 bases, J lost 4 bases, and 2 bases stayed unmatched. The CDR3 contains 12 residues. The V gene's germline CDR1 is SNHLY and CDR2 FYNNEI. This CDR3 is CASRDRTTEAFF. The CDR3 region has the DNA TGTGCCAGCAGGGACAGGACCACTGAAGCTTTCTTT.